Listed here is a single T cell receptor beta chain. Its antigen is unidentified. Here immunoSEQ multiplex PCR was the method, and the copy in TCRdb shows in-frame clones only, minus some. The repertoire holds 60,000 to 90,000 clones, with around 90% as singletons. This sample was included in a study of OX40 agonist ivuxolimab in advanced cancers. Study outcomes and limitations: The study observed clonal expansion of CD4+ and CD8+ blood T cells by week 6 at 0.1 to 3.0 mg/kg.

This clonotype was obtained from an adult with an advanced solid tumor such as melanoma, head and neck, liver or kidney cancer. This sample comprised CD4+ or CD8+ T cells sorted from blood, obtained in a trial of the OX40 agonist ivuxolimab.

The chain's CDR3 is CASSKRLAGLDLAKNIQYF. As DNA, the CDR3 is TGTGCCAGTAGTAAGCGACTAGCGGGATTAGATTTAGCCAAAAACATTCAGTACTTC. J is TRBJ2-4 and V is TRBV19, with 11 positions matching TRBD2. V dropped 4 bases and J dropped 0; count of bases not matched to a gene: 11. This CDR3 is 19 amino acids long. CDR1 is LNHDA, CDR2 SQIVND, per germline (reference sequence).